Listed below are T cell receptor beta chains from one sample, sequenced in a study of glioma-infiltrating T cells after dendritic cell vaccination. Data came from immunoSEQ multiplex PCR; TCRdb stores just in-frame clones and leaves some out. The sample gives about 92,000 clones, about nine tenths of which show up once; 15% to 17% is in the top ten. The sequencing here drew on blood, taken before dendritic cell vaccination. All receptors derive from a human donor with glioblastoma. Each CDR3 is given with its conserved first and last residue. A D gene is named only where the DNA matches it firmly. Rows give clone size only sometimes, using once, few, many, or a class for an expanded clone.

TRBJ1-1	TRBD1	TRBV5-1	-	CASSFTGGATEAFF	TGCGCCAGCAGTTTTACAGGGGGAGCCACTGAAGCTTTCTTT
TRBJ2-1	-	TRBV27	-	CASSYTVTDEQFF	TGTGCCAGCAGTTATACAGTGACGGATGAGCAGTTCTTC
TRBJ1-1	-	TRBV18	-	CASSPPQRRGTEAFF	TGTGCCAGCTCACCACCTCAGAGAAGGGGCACTGAAGCTTTCTTT
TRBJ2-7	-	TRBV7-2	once	CASSDSLGVYEQYF	TGTGCCAGCAGTGACAGCCTAGGGGTCTACGAGCAGTACTTC
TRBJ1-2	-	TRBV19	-	CASSKDREYGYTF	TGTGCCAGTAGCAAAGACAGAGAGTATGGCTACACCTTC
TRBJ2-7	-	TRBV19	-	CASSTGEQYF	TGTGCCAGTAGTACGGGCGAGCAGTACTTC
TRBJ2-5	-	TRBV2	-	CASSDWTAQETQYF	TGTGCCAGCAGTGATTGGACAGCTCAAGAGACCCAGTACTTC
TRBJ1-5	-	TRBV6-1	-	CAHSSRDRSNQPQHF	TGTGCCCACAGTTCCCGAGACAGGAGCAATCAGCCCCAGCATTTT
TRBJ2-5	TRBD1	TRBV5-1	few	CASSLATGGGQETQYF	TGCGCCAGCAGCTTGGCTACAGGGGGCGGCCAAGAGACCCAGTACTTC
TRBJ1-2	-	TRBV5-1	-	CASSLWGPVDGYTF	TGCGCCAGCAGCTTGTGGGGGCCAGTCGATGGCTACACCTTC
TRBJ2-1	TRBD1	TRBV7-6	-	CASSPPGQNYNEQFF	TGTGCCAGCAGCCCCCCGGGACAGAACTACAATGAGCAGTTCTTC
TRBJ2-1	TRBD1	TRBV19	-	CASSRRTGSYNEQFF	TGTGCCAGTAGTAGGAGGACAGGATCCTACAATGAGCAGTTCTTC
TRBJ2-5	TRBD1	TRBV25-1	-	CASSATGTGRYQETQYF	TGTGCCAGCAGTGCAACCGGGACAGGGAGATACCAAGAGACCCAGTACTTC
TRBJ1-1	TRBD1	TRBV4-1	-	CASSQDLEGQGSNRNLEAFF	TGCGCCAGCAGCCAAGATCTCGAGGGACAGGGGTCGAATCGAAACCTTGAAGCTTTCTTT
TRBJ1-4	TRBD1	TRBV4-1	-	CASSRAPTGKEEKLFF	TGCGCCAGCAGCCGAGCGCCGACAGGGAAGGAAGAAAAACTGTTTTTT
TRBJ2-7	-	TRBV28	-	CASTAGTYEQYF	TGTGCCAGCACAGCAGGGACCTACGAGCAGTACTTC
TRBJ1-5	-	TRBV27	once	CASSSAEGYSNQPQHF	TGTGCCAGCAGTTCCGCAGAGGGTTATAGCAATCAGCCCCAGCATTTT
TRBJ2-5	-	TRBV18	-	CASSPLRQVDFQETQYF	TGTGCCAGCTCACCTCTCCGACAGGTAGACTTTCAAGAGACCCAGTACTTC
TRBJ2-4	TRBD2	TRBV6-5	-	CASSGGGLAKNIQYF	TGTGCCAGCAGTGGCGGGGGTTTAGCCAAAAACATTCAGTACTTC
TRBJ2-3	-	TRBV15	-	CATSRGFGGTPSTDTQYF	TGTGCCACCAGCAGGGGCTTCGGGGGGACACCTAGCACAGATACGCAGTATTTT
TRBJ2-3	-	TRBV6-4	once	CASSDSGGGADTQYF	TGTGCCAGCAGTGACTCGGGGGGTGGCGCAGATACGCAGTATTTT
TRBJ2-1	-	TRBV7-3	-	CASSFGRKSSYNEQFF	TGTGCCAGCAGCTTTGGGCGAAAGAGCTCCTACAATGAGCAGTTCTTC
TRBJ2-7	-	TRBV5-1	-	CASSLEAGGVYEQYF	TGCGCCAGCAGCTTGGAGGCGGGTGGAGTCTACGAGCAGTACTTC
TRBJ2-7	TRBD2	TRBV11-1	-	CASSLQRGDPSYEQYF	TGTGCCAGCAGCTTACAGCGGGGGGACCCCTCCTACGAGCAGTACTTC
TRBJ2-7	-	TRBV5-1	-	CASSLVQFPYEQYF	TGCGCCAGCAGCTTGGTCCAGTTCCCCTACGAGCAGTACTTC
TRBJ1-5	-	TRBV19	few	CASSISSLGQSNQPQHF	TGTGCCAGTAGTATTTCTAGCTTGGGCCAAAGCAATCAGCCCCAGCATTTT
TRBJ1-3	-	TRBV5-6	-	CASSLRSSGNTIYF	TGTGCCAGCAGCTTGCGGTCCTCTGGAAACACCATATATTTT
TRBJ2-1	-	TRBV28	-	CASSLRSSYNEQFF	TGTGCCAGCAGTTTAAGGAGCTCCTACAATGAGCAGTTCTTC
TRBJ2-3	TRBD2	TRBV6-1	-	CASSRDYSTDTQYF	TGTGCCAGCAGCCGGGACTATAGCACAGATACGCAGTATTTT
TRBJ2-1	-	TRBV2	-	CASSESLIGGSHSNEQFF	TGTGCCAGCAGTGAATCGTTAATCGGGGGATCTCACTCCAATGAGCAGTTCTTC
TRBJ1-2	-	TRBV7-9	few	CASSGDIYGYTF	TGTGCCAGCAGCGGGGACATTTATGGCTACACCTTC
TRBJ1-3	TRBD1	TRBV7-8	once	CASSLERLTGGSGNTIYF	TGTGCCAGCAGCTTAGAACGGCTTACAGGGGGCTCTGGAAACACCATATATTTT
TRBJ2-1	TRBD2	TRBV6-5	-	CASSYAKIAGGRFF	TGTGCCAGCAGTTACGCTAAGATAGCGGGGGGGCGGTTCTTC
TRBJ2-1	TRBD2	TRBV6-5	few	CASSSGTSGINEQFF	TGTGCCAGCAGTTCGGGGACTAGCGGGATCAATGAGCAGTTCTTC
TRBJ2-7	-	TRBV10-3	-	CAISGQWDEQYF	TGTGCCATCAGTGGACAGTGGGACGAGCAGTACTTC
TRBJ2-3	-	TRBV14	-	CASSFRQSRDTQYF	TGTGCCAGCAGCTTCCGACAGAGTAGAGATACGCAGTATTTT
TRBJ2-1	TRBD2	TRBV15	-	CATSRKWSGGAPSSYNEQFF	TGTGCCACCAGCAGGAAGTGGAGCGGGGGGGCACCTAGCTCCTACAATGAGCAGTTCTTC
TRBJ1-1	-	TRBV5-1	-	CASSLGVILNTEAFF	TGCGCCAGCAGCTTGGGAGTAATTTTGAACACTGAAGCTTTCTTT
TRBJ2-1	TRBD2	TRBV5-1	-	CASSLGGLIAGIYNEQFF	TGCGCCAGCAGCTTGGGGGGCCTTATAGCGGGTATATACAATGAGCAGTTCTTC
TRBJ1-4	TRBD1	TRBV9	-	CASSVGGGYATNEKLFF	TGTGCCAGCAGCGTAGGAGGGGGCTACGCAACTAATGAAAAACTGTTTTTT
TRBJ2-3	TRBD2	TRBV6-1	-	CASSGRTSGDTQYF	TGTGCCAGCAGCGGACGGACTAGCGGAGATACGCAGTATTTT
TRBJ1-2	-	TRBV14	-	CASSQEWGSFYGYTF	TGTGCCAGCAGCCAAGAATGGGGCTCCTTCTATGGCTACACCTTC
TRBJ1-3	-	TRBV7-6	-	CASSLADGLGNTIYF	TGTGCCAGCAGCTTAGCGGATGGACTTGGAAACACCATATATTTT
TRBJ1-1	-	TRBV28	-	CASSLYRDTPGTEAFF	TGTGCCAGCAGTTTATACCGGGACACCCCGGGCACTGAAGCTTTCTTT
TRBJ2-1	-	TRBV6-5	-	CASYGGDEQFF	TGTGCCAGTTATGGGGGCGATGAGCAGTTCTTC
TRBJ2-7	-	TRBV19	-	CASSSEGRYWYF	TGTGCCAGTTCTTCGGAGGGCCGGTATTGGTACTTC